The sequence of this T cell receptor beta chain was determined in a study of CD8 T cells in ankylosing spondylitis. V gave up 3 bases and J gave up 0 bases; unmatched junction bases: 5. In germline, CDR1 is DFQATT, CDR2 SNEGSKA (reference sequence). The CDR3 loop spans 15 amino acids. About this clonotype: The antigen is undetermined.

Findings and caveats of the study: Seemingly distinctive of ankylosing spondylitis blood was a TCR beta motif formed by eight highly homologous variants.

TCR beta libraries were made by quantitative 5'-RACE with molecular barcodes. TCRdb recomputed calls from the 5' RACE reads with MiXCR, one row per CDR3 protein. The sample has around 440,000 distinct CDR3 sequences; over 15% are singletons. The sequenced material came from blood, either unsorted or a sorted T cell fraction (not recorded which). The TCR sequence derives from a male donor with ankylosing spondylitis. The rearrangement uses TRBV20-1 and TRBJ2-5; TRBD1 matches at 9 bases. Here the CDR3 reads CSASDRGVYQETQYF. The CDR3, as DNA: TGCAGTGCTAGCGACAGGGGGGTGTACCAAGAGACCCAGTACTTC.